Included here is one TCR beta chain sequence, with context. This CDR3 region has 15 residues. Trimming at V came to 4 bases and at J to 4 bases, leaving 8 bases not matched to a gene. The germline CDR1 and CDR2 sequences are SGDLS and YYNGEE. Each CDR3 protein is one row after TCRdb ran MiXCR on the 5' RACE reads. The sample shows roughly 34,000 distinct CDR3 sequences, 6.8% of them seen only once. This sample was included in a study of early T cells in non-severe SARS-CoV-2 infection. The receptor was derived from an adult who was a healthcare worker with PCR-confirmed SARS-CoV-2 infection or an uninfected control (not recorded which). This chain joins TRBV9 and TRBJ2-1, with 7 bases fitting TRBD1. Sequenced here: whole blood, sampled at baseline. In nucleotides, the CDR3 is TGTGCCAGCAGCTTCCGGGACAGCATTTACAATGAGCAGTTCTTC. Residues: CASSFRDSIYNEQFF.